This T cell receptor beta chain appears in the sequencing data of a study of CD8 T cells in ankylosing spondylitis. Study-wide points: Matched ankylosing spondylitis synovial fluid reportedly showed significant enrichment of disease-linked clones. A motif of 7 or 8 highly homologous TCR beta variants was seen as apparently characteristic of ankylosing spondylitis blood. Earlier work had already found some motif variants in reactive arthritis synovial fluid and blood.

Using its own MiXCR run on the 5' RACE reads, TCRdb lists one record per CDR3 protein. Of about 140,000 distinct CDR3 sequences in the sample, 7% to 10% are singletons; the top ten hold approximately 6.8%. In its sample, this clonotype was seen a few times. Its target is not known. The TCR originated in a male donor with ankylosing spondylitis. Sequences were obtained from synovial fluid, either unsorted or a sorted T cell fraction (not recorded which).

The DNA of the CDR3 is TGTGCCAGCAGTGAAGGAAACTTTCTCGAGCAGTACTTC. This translates into CASSEGNFLEQYF. V is TRBV6-1 and J is TRBJ2-7; D remains ambiguous. Trimming pared 1 base from V and 6 bases from J, leaving 10 bases between. From germline, CDR1 is MNHNS and CDR2 SASEGT. This CDR3 region has 13 residues.